This note documents a single T cell receptor (beta chain) sequence. Its antigen is not known. An amount of roughly 3,500 ng of total RNA was used for each TCR library. TCRdb reprocessed the 5' RACE reads, with one entry per CDR3 protein and no DNA. Here the sample table reports 300,000 to 350,000 distinct CDR3 sequences. CDR1 is ENHRY, CDR2 SYGVKD, per germline. This CDR3 spans 16 amino acids. The source of the sample is a study of monozygotic twins with inflammatory bowel disease. Whole-blood total RNA was extracted without T cell sorting. Whole-study findings and limits: IBD patients had lower TCRbeta diversity (inverse Simpson) than healthy co-twins.

The chain uses TRBV10-3 and TRBJ2-3. The TCR sequence derives from a human donor with ulcerative colitis or Crohn's disease, or a healthy co-twin of an affected twin (not recorded which). The material sequenced was blood. This CDR3 is CAISVGSAASTDTQYF.